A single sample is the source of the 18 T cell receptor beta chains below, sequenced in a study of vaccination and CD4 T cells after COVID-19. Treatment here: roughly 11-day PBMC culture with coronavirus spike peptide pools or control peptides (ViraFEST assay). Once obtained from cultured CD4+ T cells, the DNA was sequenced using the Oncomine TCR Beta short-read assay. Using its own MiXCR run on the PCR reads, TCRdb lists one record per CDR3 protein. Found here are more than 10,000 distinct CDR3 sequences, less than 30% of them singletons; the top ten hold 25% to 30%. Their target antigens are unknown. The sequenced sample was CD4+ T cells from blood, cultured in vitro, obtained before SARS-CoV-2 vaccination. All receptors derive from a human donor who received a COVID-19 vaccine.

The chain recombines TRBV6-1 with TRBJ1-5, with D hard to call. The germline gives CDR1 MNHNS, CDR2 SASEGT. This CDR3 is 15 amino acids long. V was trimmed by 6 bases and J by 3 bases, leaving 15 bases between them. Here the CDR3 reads CASSPNGYYNQPQHF. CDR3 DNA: TGTGCCAGCAGCCCGAATGGATACTACAATCAGCCCCAGCATTTT.

DNA of the CDR3: TGTGCCAGCAGCCCCTCCGGGACAGCGACCGGGGAGCTGTTTTTT. As protein: CASSPSGTATGELFF. The chain links TRBV7-3 to TRBJ2-2; 7 bases are a match to TRBD1. V was clipped by 5 bases and J by 5 bases; unmatched bases: 8. This CDR3 spans 15 amino acids. Germline V gives CDR1 SGHTA, CDR2 FQGTGA.

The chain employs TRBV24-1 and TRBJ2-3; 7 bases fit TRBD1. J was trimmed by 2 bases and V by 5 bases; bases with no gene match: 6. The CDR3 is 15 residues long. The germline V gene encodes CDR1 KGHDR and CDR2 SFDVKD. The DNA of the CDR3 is TGTGCCACCAGTGGGGACAGAGCTAACACAGATACGCAGTATTTT. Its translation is CATSGDRANTDTQYF.

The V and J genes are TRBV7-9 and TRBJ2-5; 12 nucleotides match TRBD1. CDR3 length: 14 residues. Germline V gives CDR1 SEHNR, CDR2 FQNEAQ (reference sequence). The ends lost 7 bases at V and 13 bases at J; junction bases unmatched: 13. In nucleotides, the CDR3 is TGTGCCAGCAACTACGGGACAGGGGGCCACCCAGGGTACTTC. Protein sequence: CASNYGTGGHPGYF. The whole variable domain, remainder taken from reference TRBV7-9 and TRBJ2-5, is DTGVSQNPRHKITKRGQNVTFRCDPISEHNRLYWYRQTLGQGPEFLTYFQNEAQLEKSRLLSDRFSAERPKGSFSTLEIQRTEQGDSAMYLCASNYGTGGHPGYFGPGTRLLVL.

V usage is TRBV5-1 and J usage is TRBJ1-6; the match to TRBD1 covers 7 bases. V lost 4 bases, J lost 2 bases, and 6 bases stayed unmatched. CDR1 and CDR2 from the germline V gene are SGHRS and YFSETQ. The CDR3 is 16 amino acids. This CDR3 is CASSAAGTAYNSPLHF. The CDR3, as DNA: TGCGCCAGCAGCGCAGCCGGGACAGCCTATAATTCACCCCTCCACTTT.

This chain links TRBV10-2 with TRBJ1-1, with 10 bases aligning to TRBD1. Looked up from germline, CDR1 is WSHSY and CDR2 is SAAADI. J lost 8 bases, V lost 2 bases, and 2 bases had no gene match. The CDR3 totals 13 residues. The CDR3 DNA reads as TGCGCCAGCAGTGAGGGGACAGGGGAAGAAGCTTTCTTT. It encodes CASSEGTGEEAFF.

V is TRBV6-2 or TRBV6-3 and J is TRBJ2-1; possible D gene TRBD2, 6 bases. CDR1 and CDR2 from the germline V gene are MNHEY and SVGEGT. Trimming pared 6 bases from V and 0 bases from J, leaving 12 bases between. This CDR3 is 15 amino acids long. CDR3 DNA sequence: TGTGCCAGCAGCCCCGGGACTCGCTCCTACAATGAGCAGTTCTTC. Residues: CASSPGTRSYNEQFF.

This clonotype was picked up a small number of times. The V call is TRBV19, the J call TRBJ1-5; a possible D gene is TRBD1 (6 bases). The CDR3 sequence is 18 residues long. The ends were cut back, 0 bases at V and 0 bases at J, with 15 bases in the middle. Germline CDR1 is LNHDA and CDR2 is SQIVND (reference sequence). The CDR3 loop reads CASSIEGASVFSNQPQHF. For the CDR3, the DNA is TGTGCCAGTAGTATAGAGGGGGCGTCGGTTTTTAGCAATCAGCCCCAGCATTTT.

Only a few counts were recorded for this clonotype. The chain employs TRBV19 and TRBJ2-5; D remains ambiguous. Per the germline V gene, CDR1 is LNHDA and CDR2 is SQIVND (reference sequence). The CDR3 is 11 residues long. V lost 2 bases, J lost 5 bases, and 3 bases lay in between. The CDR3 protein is CASSISETQYF. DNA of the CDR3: TGTGCCAGTAGTATAAGCGAGACCCAGTACTTC.

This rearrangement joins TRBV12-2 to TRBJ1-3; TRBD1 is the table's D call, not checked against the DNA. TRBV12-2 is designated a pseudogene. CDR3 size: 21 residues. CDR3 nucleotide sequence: TGTGCAAGTCGCCCCACCCCGGGGACAGGCGAAGAACAATTCACGGGAAACACCATATATTTT. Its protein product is CASRPTPGTGEEQFTGNTIYF.

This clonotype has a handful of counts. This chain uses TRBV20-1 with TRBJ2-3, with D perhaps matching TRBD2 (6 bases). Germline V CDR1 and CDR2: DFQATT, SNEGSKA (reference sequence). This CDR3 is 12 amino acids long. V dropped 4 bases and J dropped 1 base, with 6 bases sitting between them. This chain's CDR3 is CSAKRGTDTQYF. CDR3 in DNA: TGCAGTGCTAAGCGGGGCACAGATACGCAGTATTTT.

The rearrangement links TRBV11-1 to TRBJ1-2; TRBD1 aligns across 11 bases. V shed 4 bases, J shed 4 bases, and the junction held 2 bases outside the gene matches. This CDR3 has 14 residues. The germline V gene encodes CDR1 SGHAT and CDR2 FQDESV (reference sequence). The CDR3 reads CASSYGQGAYGYTF. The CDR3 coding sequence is TGTGCCAGCAGCTACGGACAGGGGGCCTATGGCTACACCTTC.

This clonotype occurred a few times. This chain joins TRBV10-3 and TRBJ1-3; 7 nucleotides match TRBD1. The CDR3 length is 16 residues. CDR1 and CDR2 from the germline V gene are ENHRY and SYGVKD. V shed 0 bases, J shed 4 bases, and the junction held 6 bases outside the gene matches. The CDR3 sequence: CAISESKEGAGNTIYF. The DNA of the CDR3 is TGTGCCATCAGTGAGTCCAAGGAGGGGGCAGGAAACACCATATATTTT.

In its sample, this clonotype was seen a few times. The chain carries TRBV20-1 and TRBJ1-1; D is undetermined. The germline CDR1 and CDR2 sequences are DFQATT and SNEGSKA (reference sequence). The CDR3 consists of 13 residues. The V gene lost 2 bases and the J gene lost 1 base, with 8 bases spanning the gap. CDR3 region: CSARLHTNTEAFF. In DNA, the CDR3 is TGCAGTGCTAGACTACACACGAACACTGAAGCTTTCTTT.

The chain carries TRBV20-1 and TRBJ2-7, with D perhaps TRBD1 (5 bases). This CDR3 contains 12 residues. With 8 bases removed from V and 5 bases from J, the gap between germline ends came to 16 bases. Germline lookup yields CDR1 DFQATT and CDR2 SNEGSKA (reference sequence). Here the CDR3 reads CSTTGDGDEQYV. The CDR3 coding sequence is TGCAGTACTACAGGCGATGGAGACGAGCAGTACGTC.

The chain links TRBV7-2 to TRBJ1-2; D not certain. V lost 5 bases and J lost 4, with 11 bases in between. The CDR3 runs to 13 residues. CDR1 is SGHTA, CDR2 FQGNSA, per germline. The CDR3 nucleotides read TGTGCCAGCAGCCCTACCGAAATCTATGGCTACACCTTC. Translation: CASSPTEIYGYTF. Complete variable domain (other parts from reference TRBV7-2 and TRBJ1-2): GAGVSQSPSNKVTEKGKDVELRCDPISGHTALYWYRQSLGQGLEFLIYFQGNSAPDKSGLPSDRFSAERTGGSVSTLTIQRTQQEDSAVYLCASSPTEIYGYTFGSGTRLTVV.

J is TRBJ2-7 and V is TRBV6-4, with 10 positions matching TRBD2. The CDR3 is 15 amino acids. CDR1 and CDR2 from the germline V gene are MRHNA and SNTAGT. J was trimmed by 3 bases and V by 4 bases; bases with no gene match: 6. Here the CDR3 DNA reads TGTGCCAGCAGTGCCGAAGCGGGGGGGGACTACGAGCAGTACTTC. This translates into CASSAEAGGDYEQYF.

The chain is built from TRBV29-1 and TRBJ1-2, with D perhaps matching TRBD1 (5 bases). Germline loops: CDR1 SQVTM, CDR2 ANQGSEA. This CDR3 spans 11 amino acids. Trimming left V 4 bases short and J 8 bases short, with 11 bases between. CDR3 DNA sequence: TGCAGCGTTGGGGGGTTCGAGGGCTACACCTTC. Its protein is CSVGGFEGYTF.